This passage covers 22 T cell receptor beta chains from one sample sequenced in a study of blood T cell repertoires in COVID-19. Some clones are missing from TCRdb's copy, which holds only in-frame ones; the method was immunoSEQ multiplex PCR. The data contain more than 15,000 clones, nearly 90% of them singletons. The sequenced sample consisted of peripheral blood. These receptors all stem from a man aged 40-55 years with active COVID-19.

This clone came up a few times. The chain couples TRBV18 to TRBJ2-7, with 10 positions matching TRBD2. The V and J ends lost 6 bases and 4 bases, in that order; junction bases with no gene match: 9. The CDR3 totals 15 residues. Germline V gene sequence: CDR1 KGHSH, CDR2 LQKENI. CDR3 coding DNA: TGTGCCAGCTCCCCGGGGACTAGCGATCCTTACGAGCAGTACTTC. Translation gives CASSPGTSDPYEQYF.

The chain is built from TRBV10-2 and TRBJ2-1; 10 bases agree with TRBD2. V trimming: 3 bases; J trimming: 3 bases; junction bases outside the gene matches: 2. The V gene's germline CDR1 is WSHSY and CDR2 SAAADI. The CDR3 loop spans 15 amino acids. CDR3 nucleotide sequence: TGCGCCAGCAGTGAAAGCGGGAGGGACTACAATGAGCAGTTCTTC. It is translated as CASSESGRDYNEQFF.

The DNA for the CDR3 is TGCAGCGTTGATATGGACAGGGGTTATGAAAAACTGTTTTTT. Encoded protein: CSVDMDRGYEKLFF. The rearrangement links TRBV29-1 to TRBJ1-4; 9 bases are shared with TRBD1. Germline values: CDR1 SQVTM, CDR2 ANQGSEA. The CDR3 runs 14 residues. V shed 3 bases, J shed 6 bases, and the junction held 5 bases outside the gene matches.

The chain recombines TRBV30 with TRBJ1-6; D ambiguous. This CDR3 has 12 residues. Trimming cost V 0 bases and J 9 bases, with 6 bases left between them. Looked up from germline, CDR1 is GTSNPN and CDR2 is SVGIG (reference sequence). CDR3 nucleotides: TGTGCCTGGAGTGTCCGGGGTTCACCCCTCCACTTT. Its translation: CAWSVRGSPLHF.

The chain has TRBV4-3 and TRBJ2-7; 9 nucleotides match TRBD1. Trimming removed 4 bases from V and 2 bases from J; junction bases left unmatched: 3. In germline, CDR1 is LGHNA, CDR2 YSLEER. The CDR3 extends over 14 amino acids. The CDR3 is CASSRTGEAYEQYF. Written as DNA, the CDR3 is TGCGCCAGCAGCCGGACAGGGGAAGCCTACGAGCAGTACTTC.

The chain has TRBV10-3 and TRBJ1-3, with 9 bases that match TRBD1. Germline values: CDR1 ENHRY, CDR2 SYGVKD. The CDR3 has 15 amino acids. V shed 4 bases and J 1 base; nucleotides not matched to a gene: 2. The CDR3 sequence is CAISGTGVSGNTIYF. The CDR3 DNA is TGTGCCATCAGTGGGACAGGGGTTTCTGGAAACACCATATATTTT.

This chain links TRBV14 with TRBJ2-1; 7 nucleotides match TRBD2. Losses at the gene ends were 4 bases for V and 4 bases for J; bases not matched to a gene: 10. Germline V lookup: CDR1 SGHDN, CDR2 FVKESK. This CDR3 has 16 residues. The CDR3, as DNA: TGTGCCAGCAGCCGAAGGGCTAGCGGAGTATACAATGAGCAGTTCTTC. Protein product: CASSRRASGVYNEQFF.

The chain joins TRBV5-6 to TRBJ2-7; weak D call: TRBD1 (8 bases). V dropped 3 bases and J dropped 3 bases, with 13 bases sitting between them. The germline V gene has CDR1 SGHDT and CDR2 YYEEEE. The CDR3 length is 14 residues. The CDR3 loop reads CASSWGGTGYEQYF. DNA of the CDR3: TGTGCCAGCAGCTGGGGAGGGACAGGCTACGAGCAGTACTTC. Combining the CDR3 with reference TRBV5-6 and TRBJ2-7 gives the whole variable domain DAGVTQSPTHLIKTRGQQVTLRCSPKSGHDTVSWYQQALGQGPQFIFQYYEEEERQRGNFPDRFSGHQFPNYSSELNVNALLLGDSALYLCASSWGGTGYEQYFGPGTRLTVT.

CDR3 nucleotide sequence: TGTGCCAGCAGCTTAGAAATGGGACAGGGGGGTGGCACTGAAGCTTTCTTT. Its protein product is CASSLEMGQGGGTEAFF. The rearrangement links TRBV7-2 to TRBJ1-1, with TRBD1 identical over 11 bases. CDR3 size: 17 residues. Germline CDR1 reads SGHTA; CDR2 reads FQGNSA. With 1 base clipped from V and 4 bases from J, the junction kept 8 bases outside the gene matches.

The chain couples TRBV5-5 to TRBJ2-5; possible D gene TRBD2, 5 bases. Germline values: CDR1 SGHKS, CDR2 YYEKEE (reference sequence). The CDR3 is made up of 14 amino acids. V lost 2 bases to trimming and J lost 2 bases, with 10 bases between them. This CDR3 is CASSFFGRQETQYF. The CDR3 nucleotides read TGTGCCAGCAGCTTTTTTGGGAGACAAGAGACCCAGTACTTC.

This chain uses TRBV4-2 with TRBJ2-1; possibly TRBD2 for D (5 bases). This CDR3 region has 14 residues. Germline CDR1 is LGHNA and CDR2 is YNFKEQ. The germline V and J ends were trimmed by 2 bases and 6 bases, with 11 bases remaining between them. CDR3 amino acids: CASSQLGDRNEQFF. DNA of the CDR3: TGTGCCAGCAGCCAACTGGGAGATCGCAATGAGCAGTTCTTC.

This chain uses TRBV7-6 with TRBJ1-1; 10 positions match TRBD1. Trimming cost V 5 bases and J 4 bases; bases outside gene matches: 10. Looked up from germline, CDR1 is SGHVS and CDR2 is FNYEAQ. The CDR3 has 16 residues. The CDR3 nucleotides read TGTGCCAGCAGCCCGAATCCGGGACAGGGGATCACTGAAGCTTTCTTT. Translation: CASSPNPGQGITEAFF.

This clone came up once. J is TRBJ1-6 and V is TRBV9; 7 nucleotides agree with TRBD1. This CDR3 region has 15 residues. J was trimmed by 7 bases and V by 0 bases; bases with no gene match: 4. CDR1 is SGDLS and CDR2 is YYNGEE in the germline V gene. The CDR3 here is CASSVEGGLNSPLHF. CDR3 DNA sequence: TGTGCCAGCAGCGTAGAAGGGGGCTTAAATTCACCCCTCCACTTT.

This chain links TRBV6-5 with TRBJ2-1, with no clear D. From germline, CDR1 is MNHEY and CDR2 SVGAGI. The CDR3 consists of 15 residues. V was shortened by 2 bases and J by 0 bases, with 8 bases between the two germline ends. CDR3 sequence: CASSYVRSSYNEQFF. The DNA for the CDR3 is TGTGCCAGCAGTTACGTACGGAGCTCCTACAATGAGCAGTTCTTC.

Remarks on this clone: Other DNA sequences of this sample code for an identical CDR3. The chain joins TRBV5-6 to TRBJ1-1, with D hard to call. Germline V lookup: CDR1 SGHDT, CDR2 YYEEEE. V gave up 1 base and J gave up 1 base, with 5 bases separating them. The CDR3 totals 13 residues. The CDR3 DNA is TGTGCCAGCAGCTTGCGAGGGAACACTGAAGCTTTCTTT. It translates to CASSLRGNTEAFF.

This rearrangement joins TRBV18 to TRBJ2-7; D may be TRBD1 (5 bases). V was pared by 2 bases and J by 0 bases, with 11 bases between. Germline V gene lookup returns CDR1 KGHSH and CDR2 LQKENI. The CDR3 spans 15 residues. CDR3 residues: CASSPVRASSYEQYF. CDR3 in DNA: TGTGCCAGCTCACCAGTCAGGGCGAGCTCCTACGAGCAGTACTTC.

This chain links TRBV29-1 with TRBJ2-7; 10 positions match TRBD1. CDR3 length: 13 residues. The germline CDR1 and CDR2 sequences are SQVTM and ANQGSEA. With 7 bases clipped from V and 5 bases from J, the junction kept 8 bases outside the gene matches. Here the CDR3 DNA reads TGCAGCGCCCGAAGGACAGGGGGTAACGAGCAGTACTTC. It encodes CSARRTGGNEQYF.

This clone was seen only a few times. The gene calls are TRBV27 and TRBJ2-3; perhaps TRBD1 as D (6 bases). The CDR3 runs to 14 residues. V dropped 6 bases and J dropped 0 bases, with 10 bases sitting between them. Germline V gene lookup returns CDR1 MNHEY and CDR2 SMNVEV (reference sequence). CDR3 loop: CASSDRFSTDTQYF. CDR3 DNA sequence: TGTGCCAGCAGCGACAGGTTTAGCACAGATACGCAGTATTTT.

The gene calls are TRBV12-3 or TRBV12-4 and TRBJ1-6; possibly TRBD1 for D (5 bases). The CDR3 extends over 13 amino acids. The V end lost 6 bases, the J end lost 8 bases, and 11 bases lay between the germline ends. CDR3 sequence: CASRDNSDSPLHF. In DNA form, the CDR3 reads TGTGCCAGCAGGGACAACTCGGATTCACCCCTCCACTTT.

The chain is built from TRBV4-1 and TRBJ2-3; D ambiguous. V lost 4 bases, J lost 0 bases, and 17 bases lay in between. This CDR3 spans 17 amino acids. Germline V gives CDR1 MGHRA, CDR2 YSYEKL. CDR3 bases: TGCGCCAGCAGCCGGGTACCAGCGAGAGCTAGCACAGATACGCAGTATTTT. Translated: CASSRVPARASTDTQYF.

This clone turned up a few times. V gene TRBV27 combines with J gene TRBJ2-7, with D hard to call. Germline loops: CDR1 MNHEY, CDR2 SMNVEV (reference sequence). The CDR3 loop spans 12 amino acids. The V gene lost 5 bases and the J gene lost 6 bases, with 11 bases spanning the gap. CDR3: CASSPIPGEQYF. In DNA form, the CDR3 reads TGTGCCAGCAGTCCTATCCCGGGCGAGCAGTACTTC.

This rearrangement joins TRBV6-6 to TRBJ2-2, with a weak D call TRBD2 (6 bases). The length of the CDR3 is 17 residues. The V end lost 5 bases, the J end lost 3 bases, and 19 bases lay between the germline ends. CDR1 is MNHNY, CDR2 SVGAGI, per germline (reference sequence). The CDR3 loop is CASSHDAGKVYTGELFF. CDR3 DNA: TGTGCCAGCAGTCATGATGCGGGAAAGGTGTACACCGGGGAGCTGTTTTTT.